A few counts support the clone carrying this T cell receptor (beta chain). Its specificity is not known. This specimen belongs to a study of response to subunit inactivated influenza vaccine. Findings and caveats of the study: Authors suggested few new T cells are recruited by each seasonal influenza vaccination.

One entry per CDR3 protein results from TCRdb running MiXCR on the RT-PCR reads. The table has approximately 200,000 distinct CDR3 sequences, approximately 14% seen once. V gave up 0 bases and J gave up 2 bases; unmatched junction bases: 4. Germline loops: CDR1 MNHEY, CDR2 SVGAGI. The CDR3 is 16 amino acids. Specimen: CD8+ T cells sorted from PBMCs, collected approximately 5 days after vaccination. The chain employs TRBV6-5 and TRBJ2-3; 8 bases line up with TRBD1. The sequence derives from a man in his fifties or sixties who received an inactivated influenza vaccine. The CDR3 protein is CASSYSGQVTTDTQYF. CDR3 bases: TGTGCCAGCAGTTACTCGGGACAGGTTACCACAGATACGCAGTATTTT.